What follows are 27 T cell receptor beta chains derived from one specimen sequenced in a study of blood T cell repertoires in COVID-19. The data were produced by immunoSEQ multiplex PCR, yet TCRdb's version contains in-frame clones alone and is incomplete. The profile shows 200,000 to 250,000 clones, over 70% of them singletons. The sequencing sample was made of PBMCs or T cells enriched from blood (not recorded which). The receptors shown here come from a woman younger than 45 who had been exposed to COVID-19.

The chain has TRBV5-5 and TRBJ2-1; D might be TRBD1 (6 bases). The ends were cut back, 2 bases at V and 4 bases at J, with 13 bases in the middle. The CDR3 runs 15 residues. Germline V gives CDR1 SGHKS, CDR2 YYEKEE (reference sequence). Here the CDR3 DNA reads TGTGCCAGCAGCTTCCGACAGGCCGAGTACAATGAGCAGTTCTTC. Protein: CASSFRQAEYNEQFF.

This chain joins TRBV9 and TRBJ2-3; a weak D match, TRBD2 (7 bases). The CDR3 extends over 14 amino acids. Trimming took 7 bases from V and 0 from J, leaving 12 bases between them. Germline-derived CDR1 and CDR2 are SGDLS and YYNGEE. The DNA for the CDR3 is TGTGCCAGCGGAGGGGGACTAAGCACAGATACGCAGTATTTT. Protein product: CASGGGLSTDTQYF.

J is TRBJ2-2 and V is TRBV19; perhaps TRBD1 as D (5 bases). V dropped 4 bases and J dropped 1 base, with 13 bases sitting between them. The V gene's germline CDR1 is LNHDA and CDR2 SQIVND (reference sequence). The CDR3 is 16 residues long. The chain's CDR3 is CASSTSWGLNTGELFF. Written as DNA, the CDR3 is TGTGCCAGTAGTACCTCGTGGGGCCTGAACACCGGGGAGCTGTTTTTT.

V is TRBV20-1 and J is TRBJ1-1; D is unclear. This CDR3 has 12 amino acids. CDR1 and CDR2 (germline): DFQATT, SNEGSKA (reference sequence). With 3 bases removed from V and 4 bases from J, the gap between germline ends came to 9 bases. In nucleotides, the CDR3 is TGCAGTGCTAGTCTGGTCGGCACTGAAGCTTTCTTT. Its protein product is CSASLVGTEAFF.

The CDR3 sequence: CASSPGGRTEAFF. CDR3 coding DNA: TGTGCCAGCAGTCCAGGGGGGCGGACTGAAGCTTTCTTT. The chain carries TRBV28 and TRBJ1-1, with 7 bases matching TRBD1. Per the germline V gene, CDR1 is MDHEN and CDR2 is SYDVKM. J lost 5 bases, V lost 5 bases, and 5 bases had no gene match. The CDR3 is 13 amino acids.

CDR3 amino acids: CASSKVQDGYTF. The CDR3 DNA follows: TGTGCCAGCAGCAAAGTTCAGGATGGCTACACCTTC. The rearrangement joins TRBV21-1 to TRBJ1-2; the D call in the table, TRBD1, was not verified against the DNA. TRBV21-1 is shown as a pseudogene. The CDR3 is made up of 12 amino acids.

The chain employs TRBV12-3 or TRBV12-4 and TRBJ1-1; TRBD1 aligns across 8 bases. J gave up 3 bases and V 3 bases, and 0 bases lay outside the gene matches. This CDR3 has 13 residues. Here the CDR3 DNA reads TGTGCCAGCAGTTTGGACAGGGACACTGAAGCTTTCTTT. Translated, it gives CASSLDRDTEAFF.

J is TRBJ2-7 and V is TRBV11-2, with 8 bases fitting TRBD2. Germline V gene sequence: CDR1 SGHAT, CDR2 FQNNGV. This CDR3 region has 15 residues. J was trimmed by 0 bases and V by 5 bases; bases with no gene match: 6. CDR3: CASSRGGHSSYEQYF. CDR3 in DNA: TGTGCCAGCAGCCGGGGGGGACATAGCTCCTACGAGCAGTACTTC.

The CDR3 bases are TGTGCCAGCAGTGAACTCAGGATCGGAGAGACCCAGTACTTC. Protein product: CASSELRIGETQYF. V is TRBV25-1 and J is TRBJ2-5; no definite D call. V was trimmed by 2 bases and J by 4 bases, leaving 11 bases between them. The CDR3 contains 14 residues. Per germline, CDR1 MGHDK and CDR2 SYGVNS. Complete variable domain (other parts from reference TRBV25-1 and TRBJ2-5): EADIYQTPRYLVIGTGKKITLECSQTMGHDKMYWYQQDPGMELHLIHYSYGVNSTEKGDLSSESTVSRIRTEHFPLTLESARPSHTSQYLCASSELRIGETQYFGPGTRLLVL.

V and J are TRBV5-1 and TRBJ2-7; 8 nucleotides line up with TRBD2. The V gene's germline CDR1 is SGHRS and CDR2 YFSETQ. Unmatched junction bases numbered 13, after V lost 0 bases and J lost 11 bases. This CDR3 is 15 amino acids long. The CDR3 region has the DNA TGCGCCAGCAGCTTGGTCGCGTCGGGAGGGCCCTTGGAGTACTTC. This codes for CASSLVASGGPLEYF.

The chain carries TRBV20-1 and TRBJ1-3; D uncertain. The CDR3 spans 11 residues. CDR1 and CDR2 (germline): DFQATT, SNEGSKA (reference sequence). Trimming shortened V by 7 bases and J by 2 bases, and 6 bases separated the two germline ends. CDR3 bases: TGCAGTGTTCCCACTGGAAACACCATATATTTT. It codes for CSVPTGNTIYF.

This rearrangement joins TRBV7-3 to TRBJ1-2; D ambiguous. The V gene's germline CDR1 is SGHTA and CDR2 FQGTGA. Trimming removed 5 bases at V and 2 bases at J, with 12 bases between. The CDR3 spans 14 residues. CDR3 coding DNA: TGTGCCAGCAGCCCCACTGCGTCCAACTATGGCTACACCTTC. Protein sequence: CASSPTASNYGYTF.

Points on this clone: Distinct nucleotide sequences in the sample also encode this CDR3. The rearrangement joins TRBV5-1 to TRBJ2-5, with D perhaps matching TRBD2 (6 bases). This CDR3 has 15 residues. Trimming cost V 0 bases and J 1 base, with 10 bases left between them. Germline assignment: CDR1 SGHRS and CDR2 YFSETQ. In DNA, the CDR3 is TGCGCCAGCAGCTTGGACGGGAGACCCCAAGAGACCCAGTACTTC. Translation: CASSLDGRPQETQYF.

The rearrangement joins TRBV27 to TRBJ2-6; no clear D gene. This CDR3 contains 15 residues. Per the germline V gene, CDR1 is MNHEY and CDR2 is SMNVEV (reference sequence). V was pared by 2 bases and J by 2 bases, with 7 bases between. The CDR3 here is CASSLGGTGANVLTF. In DNA, the CDR3 is TGTGCCAGCAGTTTAGGTGGCACTGGGGCCAACGTCCTGACTTTC.

The chain links TRBV5-1 to TRBJ2-7; a possible D gene is TRBD1 (7 bases). The germline V gene has CDR1 SGHRS and CDR2 YFSETQ. Trimming removed 5 bases from V and 3 bases from J, with 21 bases in between. CDR3 length: 16 amino acids. CDR3 DNA: TGCGCCAGCAGGGCGGGAACACGGGACAGCTACTACGAGCAGTACTTC. This gives the protein CASRAGTRDSYYEQYF. The whole variable domain, remainder taken from reference TRBV5-1 and TRBJ2-7, is KAGVTQTPRYLIKTRGQQVTLSCSPISGHRSVSWYQQTPGQGLQFLFEYFSETQRNKGNFPGRFSGRQFSNSRSEMNVSTLELGDSALYLCASRAGTRDSYYEQYFGPGTRLTVT.

The rearrangement links TRBV29-1 to TRBJ2-5; 7 positions agree with TRBD1. Germline CDR1 and CDR2: SQVTM and ANQGSEA. The CDR3 runs 13 residues. With 3 bases clipped from V and 4 bases from J, the junction kept 5 bases outside the gene matches. CDR3 DNA sequence: TGCAGCGTTGACCAAACAGGGGTAGAGACCCAGTACTTC. Residues: CSVDQTGVETQYF. The complete variable domain, with remaining parts taken from reference TRBV29-1 and TRBJ2-5, reads SAVISQKPSRDICQRGTSLTIQCQVDSQVTMMFWYRQQPGQSLTLIATANQGSEATYESGFVIDKFPISRPNLTFSTLTVSNMSPEDSSIYLCSVDQTGVETQYFGPGTRLLVL.

V gene TRBV3-1 (or the pseudogene TRBV3-2) combines with J gene TRBJ2-1; maybe TRBD2 (5 bases). Trimming took off 0 bases at V and 6 bases at J, with 12 bases between the two ends. This CDR3 is 15 amino acids long. Germline V gene lookup returns CDR1 LGHDT and CDR2 YNNKEL (reference sequence). This CDR3 is CASSQDGRLPNEQFF. The DNA for the CDR3 is TGTGCCAGCAGCCAAGATGGGAGACTCCCCAATGAGCAGTTCTTC.

The chain uses TRBV12-5 and TRBJ2-7; TRBD2 agrees at 7 bases. The CDR3 extends over 10 amino acids. Germline CDR1 LGHNT, CDR2 FRNRAP. V dropped 6 bases and J dropped 7; count of bases not matched to a gene: 0. The CDR3 region has the DNA TGTGCTAGTGGGGGAGGGGAGCAGTACTTC. It specifies CASGGGEQYF.

The genes are TRBV28 and TRBJ2-1; D might be TRBD2 (5 bases). The germline V gene encodes CDR1 MDHEN and CDR2 SYDVKM. The ends were cut back, 6 bases at V and 1 base at J, with 7 bases in the middle. The CDR3 length is 13 residues. DNA of the CDR3: TGTGCCAGCAGCCCGGGGTCCTACAATGAGCAGTTCTTC. Residues: CASSPGSYNEQFF.

V and J are TRBV5-1 and TRBJ2-6; TRBD2 matches at 7 bases. The CDR3 extends over 15 amino acids. Germline assignment: CDR1 SGHRS and CDR2 YFSETQ. Trimming at V came to 7 bases and at J to 2 bases, leaving 6 bases not matched to a gene. CDR3 nucleotides: TGCGCCAGCCGTTTCGCGGGAGCTGGGGCCAACGTCCTGACTTTC. Protein product: CASRFAGAGANVLTF.

The gene calls are TRBV28 and TRBJ2-4, with 10 bases that match TRBD1. Trimming at V came to 4 bases and at J to 1 base, leaving 7 bases not matched to a gene. The length of the CDR3 is 17 residues. Germline assignment: CDR1 MDHEN and CDR2 SYDVKM. The CDR3 reads CASSSPMTGGAKNIQYF. The CDR3 nucleotides read TGTGCCAGCAGTTCACCCATGACAGGGGGCGCCAAAAACATTCAGTACTTC.

The chain links TRBV21-1 to TRBJ1-2; the table names TRBD1, a call not compared with the DNA. TRBV21-1 is given as a pseudogene. The CDR3 consists of 17 residues. CDR3 sequence reads: CASSKLVQDTQNYGYTF. DNA for the CDR3: TGTGCCAGCAGCAAATTAGTCCAGGACACCCAAAACTATGGCTACACCTTC.

The chain employs TRBV28 and TRBJ1-1, with D perhaps TRBD1 (6 bases). Trimming took 4 bases from V and 0 from J, leaving 9 bases between them. This CDR3 region has 14 residues. The germline V gene has CDR1 MDHEN and CDR2 SYDVKM. The CDR3 spells CASSYDRLNTEAFF. CDR3 nucleotide sequence: TGTGCCAGCAGTTATGACAGGTTGAACACTGAAGCTTTCTTT.

The chain employs TRBV19 and TRBJ1-5; D remains unclear. There are 15 residues in the CDR3. Germline CDR1 is LNHDA and CDR2 is SQIVND (reference sequence). The V and J ends lost 2 bases and 2 bases respectively, with 10 bases between them. The CDR3 protein is CASSIIPVGNQPQHF. CDR3 nucleotide sequence: TGTGCCAGTAGTATAATCCCGGTGGGCAATCAGCCCCAGCATTTT.

J is TRBJ2-7 and V is TRBV2; 7 bases fit TRBD1. CDR3 length: 11 amino acids. Germline V gene sequence: CDR1 SNHLY, CDR2 FYNNEI. Trimming at V came to 8 bases and at J to 5 bases, leaving 3 bases not matched to a gene. CDR3 sequence: CASSDRDEQYF. For the CDR3, the DNA is TGTGCCAGCTCCGACAGGGACGAGCAGTACTTC.

The chain links TRBV24-1 to TRBJ1-1, with D tentatively TRBD1 (5 bases). Germline V gives CDR1 KGHDR, CDR2 SFDVKD. V shed 1 base and J shed 8 bases, with 7 bases lying between them. This CDR3 contains 12 residues. The CDR3 nucleotides read TGTGCCACCAGTGATTTCGGGGGAGAAGCTTTCTTT. It yields the protein CATSDFGGEAFF.

CDR3: CASSPWVLGNTEAFF. DNA for the CDR3: TGTGCCAGCTCACCGTGGGTCCTAGGGAACACTGAAGCTTTCTTT. V is TRBV18 and J is TRBJ1-1; D is ambiguous. There are 15 residues in the CDR3. Germline CDR1 KGHSH, CDR2 LQKENI. V was pared by 3 bases and J by 1 base, with 12 bases between.